The 25 T cell receptor beta chains below were found in one sample sequenced in a study of shared clonotypes between healthy human individuals. Only in-frame clones appear in the TCRdb table, and some are missing; sequencing was by immunoSEQ multiplex PCR. This table holds about 820,000 clones, 80% to 95% found once. As defined, naive CD8 cells were CD45RO-negative and positively selected for CCR7, with terminally differentiated effector memory CD45RA+ cells excluded. Source material: naive CD8+ T cells sorted from blood. The receptors come from a young man in good health.

In regard to this clone: Different DNA sequences within this sample yield the same CDR3. J is TRBJ1-1 and V is TRBV27; D is perhaps TRBD1 (5 bases). The CDR3 covers 13 residues. V lost 4 bases and J lost 4, with 10 bases in between. Germline V CDR1 and CDR2: MNHEY, SMNVEV (reference sequence). The CDR3 DNA reads as TGTGCCAGCAGTTATGGGGCTGGCACTGAAGCTTTCTTT. Protein sequence: CASSYGAGTEAFF.

The chain carries TRBV27 and TRBJ2-7; TRBD1 is a possible D gene (5 bases). Germline V lookup: CDR1 MNHEY, CDR2 SMNVEV (reference sequence). V shed 11 bases and J shed 3 bases, with 17 bases lying between them. This CDR3 region has 13 residues. CDR3 nucleotide sequence: TGTGCCTCCGCAAGGGGCAACGGCTACGAGCAGTACTTC. This codes for CASARGNGYEQYF.

This clone was detected once. The chain employs TRBV15 and TRBJ1-1; 11 nucleotides align to TRBD1. In germline, CDR1 is LNHNV, CDR2 YYDKDF (reference sequence). The CDR3 is 19 residues long. After removal of 3 bases from V and 1 base from J, the junction contained 13 bases not matched to a gene. CDR3 sequence: CATSSPFPGQGVQNTEAFF. CDR3 bases: TGTGCCACCAGCAGTCCCTTTCCGGGACAGGGGGTTCAGAACACTGAAGCTTTCTTT.

The V gene is TRBV2, the J gene TRBJ1-1; maybe TRBD1 (5 bases). Germline V gene sequence: CDR1 SNHLY, CDR2 FYNNEI. V was shortened by 6 bases and J by 7 bases, with 12 bases between the two germline ends. This CDR3 comprises 12 residues. This CDR3 reads CASSPPRGEAFF. In DNA, the CDR3 is TGTGCCAGCAGCCCACCGAGGGGTGAAGCTTTCTTT.

With regard to this clone: Additional DNA sequences in this sample encode the identical CDR3. The chain combines TRBV4-1 with TRBJ2-7; 8 positions agree with TRBD2. CDR1 is MGHRA and CDR2 is YSYEKL in the germline V gene. The CDR3 spans 15 residues. V shed 1 base, J shed 0 bases, and the junction held 2 bases outside the gene matches. DNA of the CDR3: TGCGCCAGCAGCCAAGTTAGCGGGGCCTCCTACGAGCAGTACTTC. This sequence encodes CASSQVSGASYEQYF.

This chain connects TRBV6-1 to TRBJ2-7; D possibly corresponds to TRBD2 (6 bases). The CDR3 consists of 17 residues. Trimming took off 2 bases at V and 3 bases at J, with 20 bases between the two ends. The V gene's germline CDR1 is MNHNS and CDR2 SASEGT. The CDR3 reads CASSEWVAALSGYEQYF. CDR3 in DNA: TGTGCCAGCAGTGAATGGGTAGCGGCCTTATCCGGCTACGAGCAGTACTTC.

V usage is TRBV29-1 and J usage is TRBJ2-7; 7 bases align to TRBD2. The CDR3 sequence is 14 residues long. The germline gives CDR1 SQVTM, CDR2 ANQGSEA. V trimming: 4 bases; J trimming: 2 bases; junction bases outside the gene matches: 8. This CDR3 is CSVVRLAEPYEQYF. Written as DNA, the CDR3 is TGCAGCGTTGTTCGGCTAGCGGAGCCCTACGAGCAGTACTTC.

V and J are TRBV4-1 and TRBJ2-7; D might be TRBD1 or TRBD2, each matching 5 bases. The length of the CDR3 is 15 residues. Germline CDR1 is MGHRA and CDR2 is YSYEKL. V lost 1 base and J lost 1, with 11 bases in between. The DNA for the CDR3 is TGCGCCAGCAGCCAAGGATGGGACGGTTCCTACGAGCAGTACTTC. It specifies CASSQGWDGSYEQYF.

The chain carries TRBV6-4 and TRBJ2-3; 10 bases agree with TRBD2. Germline-derived CDR1 and CDR2 are MRHNA and SNTAGT. This CDR3 comprises 15 residues. Trimming cost V 6 bases and J 1 base; bases outside gene matches: 4. The CDR3 nucleotides are TGTGCCAGCAGCGTAGGGACTAGCGGCACAGATACGCAGTATTTT. Encoded protein: CASSVGTSGTDTQYF.

The chain combines TRBV6-1 with TRBJ1-5; the D gene is possibly TRBD1 (5 bases). Germline V lookup: CDR1 MNHNS, CDR2 SASEGT. Trimming removed 2 bases at V and 6 bases at J, with 11 bases between. CDR3 length equals 14 residues. The CDR3 sequence: CASSEWGAGQPQHF. For the CDR3, the DNA is TGTGCCAGCAGTGAATGGGGCGCGGGTCAGCCCCAGCATTTT.

With regard to this clone: Other nucleotide sequences in the sample specify the same CDR3. V and J are TRBV27 and TRBJ2-3; D call uncertain. V lost 3 bases and J lost 5, with 6 bases in between. The germline V gene encodes CDR1 MNHEY and CDR2 SMNVEV (reference sequence). This CDR3 region has 12 residues. CDR3 nucleotide sequence: TGTGCCAGCAGTTTGTCGGAAGATACGCAGTATTTT. Protein product: CASSLSEDTQYF.

J is TRBJ2-1 and V is TRBV7-8; the match to TRBD1 covers 7 bases. The CDR3 sequence is 14 residues long. The trim removed 5 bases at V and 8 bases at J, leaving 9 bases unmatched. Germline V gives CDR1 SGHVS, CDR2 FQNEAQ. CDR3 DNA sequence: TGTGCCAGCAGCACAGGGACAGCCCGGCATGAGCAGTTCTTC. It is translated as CASSTGTARHEQFF.

The rearrangement links TRBV10-3 to TRBJ2-3, with a possible D match to TRBD1 (5 bases). CDR1 ENHRY and CDR2 SYGVKD come from the germline V gene. The CDR3 runs 14 residues. Trimming took off 5 bases at V and 4 bases at J, with 13 bases between the two ends. The CDR3 is CAISPGYEADTQYF. The DNA of the CDR3 is TGTGCCATCAGTCCAGGGTATGAGGCAGATACGCAGTATTTT.

This sequence joins TRBV7-9 and TRBJ1-4, with D uncertain. The germline V and J ends were trimmed by 1 base and 1 base, with 13 bases remaining between them. CDR3 size: 17 residues. CDR1 SEHNR and CDR2 FQNEAQ come from the germline V gene (reference sequence). In DNA form, the CDR3 reads TGTGCCAGCAGCTTAGAGTTGGGAGTTCGAACTAATGAAAAACTGTTTTTT. Protein product: CASSLELGVRTNEKLFF.

This clone was counted between two and nine times. The CDR3 reads CASSEGDRGRRPQHF. In DNA, the CDR3 is TGTGCCAGCAGTGAGGGGGACAGGGGGCGACGGCCCCAGCATTTT. The J gene is TRBJ1-5, the V gene TRBV2; 12 bases match TRBD1. The CDR3 totals 15 residues. Trimming took 3 bases from V and 9 from J; bases not matched to a gene: 6. The V gene's germline CDR1 is SNHLY and CDR2 FYNNEI.

This clone was picked up one time. The sample contains more than one DNA sequence encoding this CDR3. The chain combines TRBV4-1 with TRBJ1-4, with D maybe TRBD1 (5 bases). V was trimmed by 0 bases and J by 7 bases, leaving 9 bases between them. The CDR3 totals 14 residues. Germline V CDR1 and CDR2: MGHRA, YSYEKL. CDR3 nucleotides: TGCGCCAGCAGCCAAGATCGGGGGGGTGAAAAACTGTTTTTT. This sequence encodes CASSQDRGGEKLFF.

The chain employs TRBV30 and TRBJ2-7; 7 positions agree with TRBD2. V trimming: 0 bases; J trimming: 4 bases; junction bases outside the gene matches: 12. Germline CDR1 is GTSNPN and CDR2 is SVGIG (reference sequence). This CDR3 region has 16 residues. The DNA of the CDR3 is TGTGCCTGGAGTGTTTCAGCGGGACCGAAGAATTACGAGCAGTACTTC. This translates into CAWSVSAGPKNYEQYF.

The chain carries TRBV7-9 and TRBJ2-1; 8 nucleotides align to TRBD2. Unmatched junction bases numbered 7, after V lost 3 bases and J lost 9 bases. This CDR3 has 14 amino acids. Germline V gene data show CDR1 as SEHNR and CDR2 as FQNEAQ (reference sequence). In DNA, the CDR3 is TGTGCCAGCAGCTTCGGACTAGCTGTGGGTGAGCAGTTCTTC. Translation: CASSFGLAVGEQFF. Filled out from reference TRBV7-9 and TRBJ2-1, the complete variable domain reads DTGVSQNPRHKITKRGQNVTFRCDPISEHNRLYWYRQTLGQGPEFLTYFQNEAQLEKSRLLSDRFSAERPKGSFSTLEIQRTEQGDSAMYLCASSFGLAVGEQFFGPGTRLTVL.

In this sample, this clone turned up once. Other DNA sequences in this specimen translate into the identical CDR3. This chain links TRBV28 with TRBJ2-3; perhaps D is TRBD1 or TRBD2 (5 bases each). The CDR3 totals 14 residues. V was trimmed by 5 bases and J by 2 bases, leaving 11 bases between them. Germline V gives CDR1 MDHEN, CDR2 SYDVKM. The CDR3 loop is CASSPRGHTDTQYF. The CDR3 DNA reads as TGTGCCAGCAGTCCCCGGGGCCACACAGATACGCAGTATTTT.

The chain employs TRBV5-5 and TRBJ1-2; unclear D gene. The CDR3 runs to 12 residues. CDR1 is SGHKS and CDR2 is YYEKEE in the germline V gene (reference sequence). Deletions cut 3 bases from V and 2 bases from J, with 5 bases between. The CDR3 region has the DNA TGTGCCAGCAGCTCCACCAACTATGGCTACACCTTC. This translates into CASSSTNYGYTF.

The chain is built from TRBV7-9 and TRBJ2-5, with D possibly being TRBD1 or TRBD2 (5 bases each). The CDR3 covers 13 residues. CDR1 and CDR2 from the germline V gene are SEHNR and FQNEAQ (reference sequence). V was pared by 1 base and J by 9 bases, with 12 bases between. The CDR3 DNA follows: TGTGCCAGCAGCTTAGTGGGGCCGGAGGCCCAGTACTTC. Translated: CASSLVGPEAQYF.

This chain links TRBV7-9 with TRBJ2-3, with 14 bases lining up with TRBD2. The J segment lost 4 bases and the V segment lost 4 bases, leaving 4 bases of the junction unmatched. The CDR3 loop spans 16 amino acids. Germline V lookup: CDR1 SEHNR, CDR2 FQNEAQ (reference sequence). The CDR3 region has the DNA TGTGCCAGCAGCTCGGGACTAGCGGGAGATTCAGATACGCAGTATTTT. It yields the protein CASSSGLAGDSDTQYF.

This chain uses TRBV18 with TRBJ2-2; 8 bases agree with TRBD1. After removal of 2 bases from V and 4 bases from J, the junction contained 6 bases not matched to a gene. Germline CDR1 reads KGHSH; CDR2 reads LQKENI. CDR3 length equals 16 residues. CDR3 loop: CASSPADRGGTGELFF. CDR3 DNA sequence: TGTGCCAGCTCACCAGCTGACAGGGGAGGCACCGGGGAGCTGTTTTTT.

This clone was observed a single time. The V gene is TRBV11-2, the J gene TRBJ2-7; D uncertain. The V and J ends lost 5 bases and 6 bases respectively, with 8 bases between them. The CDR3 runs to 11 residues. In germline, CDR1 is SGHAT, CDR2 FQNNGV. CDR3 sequence reads: CASSPVGEQYF. Written as DNA, the CDR3 is TGTGCCAGCAGCCCTGTCGGCGAGCAGTACTTC.

The chain combines TRBV5-6 with TRBJ2-7; 11 bases align to TRBD2. The trim removed 1 base at V and 7 bases at J, leaving 7 bases unmatched. CDR3 length: 15 amino acids. Germline V gives CDR1 SGHDT, CDR2 YYEEEE. Here the CDR3 reads CASSLPTSGRREQYF. In DNA, the CDR3 is TGTGCCAGCAGCTTGCCTACTAGCGGGAGACGGGAGCAGTACTTC.